A single T cell receptor beta chain is shown here with its context. Germline assignment: CDR1 SGHNT and CDR2 YYREEE (reference sequence). The CDR3 runs to 14 residues. The junction had 7 bases not matched to a gene; V was cut back by 4 bases and J by 4 bases. Use of 60 Vbeta and 13 Jbeta primers characterized the PCR. Generated by immunoSEQ multiplex PCR, the TCRdb table keeps only in-frame clones and is missing some. The sample consists of 150,000 to 200,000 clones, around 75% of them appearing once. This sample stems from a study of cytomegalovirus exposure and HLA in healthy donors. The sequencing input was PBMCs. The sequence came from a man between 18 and 29 years old in good health and CMV-seropositive. This chain links TRBV5-4 with TRBJ1-2; 7 bases align to TRBD1. The CDR3 nucleotides are TGTGCCAGCAGCGCTAGACAGGGACCCTATGGCTACACCTTC. Its protein product is CASSARQGPYGYTF. The whole variable domain, remainder taken from reference TRBV5-4 and TRBJ1-2, is ETGVTQSPTHLIKTRGQQVTLRCSSQSGHNTVSWYQQALGQGPQFIFQYYREEENGRGNFPPRFSGLQFPNYSSELNVNALELDDSALYLCASSARQGPYGYTFGSGTRLTVV.